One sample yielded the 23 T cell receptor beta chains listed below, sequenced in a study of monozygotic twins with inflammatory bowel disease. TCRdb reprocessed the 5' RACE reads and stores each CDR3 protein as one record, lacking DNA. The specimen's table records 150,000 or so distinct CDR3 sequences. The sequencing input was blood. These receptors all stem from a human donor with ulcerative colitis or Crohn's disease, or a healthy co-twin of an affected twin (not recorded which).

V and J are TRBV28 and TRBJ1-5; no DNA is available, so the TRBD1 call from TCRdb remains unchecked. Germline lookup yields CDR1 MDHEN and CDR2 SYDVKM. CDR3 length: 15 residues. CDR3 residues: CASRETGVSNQPQHF.

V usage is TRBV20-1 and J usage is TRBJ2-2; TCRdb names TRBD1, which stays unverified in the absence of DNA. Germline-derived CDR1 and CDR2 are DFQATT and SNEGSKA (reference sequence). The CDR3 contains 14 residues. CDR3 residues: CSARVPQGSGELFF.

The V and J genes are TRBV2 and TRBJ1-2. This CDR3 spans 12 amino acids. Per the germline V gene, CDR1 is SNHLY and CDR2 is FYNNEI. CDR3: CASRGLAYGYTF.

The CDR3 sequence is CASSGQKFYEQYF. The chain carries TRBV2 and TRBJ2-7; TCRdb proposes TRBD1, but this gene call is untestable without DNA. CDR1 and CDR2 from the germline V gene are SNHLY and FYNNEI. The CDR3 covers 13 residues.

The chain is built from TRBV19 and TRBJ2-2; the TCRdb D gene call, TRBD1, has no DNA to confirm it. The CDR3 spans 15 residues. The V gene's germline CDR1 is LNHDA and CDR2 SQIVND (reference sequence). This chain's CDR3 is CASRKRGHDTGELFF.

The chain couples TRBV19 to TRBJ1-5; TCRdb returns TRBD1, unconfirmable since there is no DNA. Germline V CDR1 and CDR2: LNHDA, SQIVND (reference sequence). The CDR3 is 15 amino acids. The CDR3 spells CASSIPTGAGKPQHF.

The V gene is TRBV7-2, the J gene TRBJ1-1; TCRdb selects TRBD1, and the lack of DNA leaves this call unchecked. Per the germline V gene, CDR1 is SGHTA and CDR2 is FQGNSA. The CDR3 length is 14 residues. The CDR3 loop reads CASSPGLTNTEAFF. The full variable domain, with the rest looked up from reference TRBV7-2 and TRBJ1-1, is GAGVSQSPSNKVTEKGKDVELRCDPISGHTALYWYRQSLGQGLEFLIYFQGNSAPDKSGLPSDRFSAERTGGSVSTLTIQRTQQEDSAVYLCASSPGLTNTEAFFGQGTRLTVV.

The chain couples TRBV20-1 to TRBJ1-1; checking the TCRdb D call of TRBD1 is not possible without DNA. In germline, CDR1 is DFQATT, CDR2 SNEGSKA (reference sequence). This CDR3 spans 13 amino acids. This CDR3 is CRFKGPRNTEAFF.

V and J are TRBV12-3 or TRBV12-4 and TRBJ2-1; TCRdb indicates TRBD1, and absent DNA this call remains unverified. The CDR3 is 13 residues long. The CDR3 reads CASSPLYGGEQFF.

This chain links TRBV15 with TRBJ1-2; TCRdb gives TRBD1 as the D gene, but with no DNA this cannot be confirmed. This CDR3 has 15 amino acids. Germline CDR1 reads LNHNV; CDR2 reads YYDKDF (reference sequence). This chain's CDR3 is CATSSYPGTGVGYTF.

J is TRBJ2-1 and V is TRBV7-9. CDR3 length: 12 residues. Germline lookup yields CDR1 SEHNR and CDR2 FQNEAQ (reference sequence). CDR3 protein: CASSSTTYEQFF.

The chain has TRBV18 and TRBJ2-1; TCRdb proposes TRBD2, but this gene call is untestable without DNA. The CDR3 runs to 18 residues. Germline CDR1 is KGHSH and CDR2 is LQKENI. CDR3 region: CASSPPGLAVPAYNEQFF.

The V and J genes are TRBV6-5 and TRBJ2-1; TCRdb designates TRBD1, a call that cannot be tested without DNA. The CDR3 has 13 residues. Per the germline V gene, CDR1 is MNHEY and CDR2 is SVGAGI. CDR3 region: CASRPTGYNEQFF.

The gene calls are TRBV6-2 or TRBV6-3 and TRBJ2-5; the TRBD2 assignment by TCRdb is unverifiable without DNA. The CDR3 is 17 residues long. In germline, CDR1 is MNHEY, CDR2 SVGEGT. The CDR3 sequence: CASSFSFRLGGGETQYF.

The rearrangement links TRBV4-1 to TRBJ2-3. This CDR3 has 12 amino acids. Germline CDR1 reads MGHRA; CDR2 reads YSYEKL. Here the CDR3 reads CASSQDRDTQYF.

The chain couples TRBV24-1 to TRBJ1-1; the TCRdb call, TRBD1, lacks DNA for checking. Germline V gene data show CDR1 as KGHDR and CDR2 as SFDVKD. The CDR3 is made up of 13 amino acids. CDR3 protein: CATKGVGNTEAFF.

CDR3 protein: CASSPLWGDKESLGSYNEQFF. J is TRBJ2-1 and V is TRBV21-1; TCRdb returns TRBD1, unconfirmable since there is no DNA. TRBV21-1 is designated a pseudogene. The CDR3 is 21 residues long.

The CDR3 loop reads CASSSGGRSDASTDTQYF. This rearrangement joins TRBV12-3 or TRBV12-4 to TRBJ2-3; the TCRdb D gene call, TRBD1, has no DNA to confirm it. There are 18 residues in the CDR3.

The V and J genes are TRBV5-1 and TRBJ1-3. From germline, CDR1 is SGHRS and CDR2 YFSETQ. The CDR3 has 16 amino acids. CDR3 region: CASSLRGQRSGNTIYF.

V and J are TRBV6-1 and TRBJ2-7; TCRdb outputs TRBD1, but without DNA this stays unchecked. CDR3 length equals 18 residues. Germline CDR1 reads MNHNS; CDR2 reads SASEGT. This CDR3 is CASSGGAGSQKLYYEQYF.

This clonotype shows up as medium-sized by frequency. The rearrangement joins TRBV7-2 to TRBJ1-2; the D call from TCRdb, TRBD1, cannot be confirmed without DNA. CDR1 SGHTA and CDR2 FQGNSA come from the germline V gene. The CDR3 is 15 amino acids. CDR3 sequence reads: CASSIIRARADGYTF.

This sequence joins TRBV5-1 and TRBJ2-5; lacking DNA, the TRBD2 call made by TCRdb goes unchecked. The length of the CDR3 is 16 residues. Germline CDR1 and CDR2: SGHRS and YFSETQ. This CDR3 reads CASSFTSGRGQETQYF.

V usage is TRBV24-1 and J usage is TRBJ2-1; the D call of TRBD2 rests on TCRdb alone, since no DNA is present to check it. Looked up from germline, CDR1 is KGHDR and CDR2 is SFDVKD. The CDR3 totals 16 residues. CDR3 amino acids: CATSDPRTSGRFEQFF.